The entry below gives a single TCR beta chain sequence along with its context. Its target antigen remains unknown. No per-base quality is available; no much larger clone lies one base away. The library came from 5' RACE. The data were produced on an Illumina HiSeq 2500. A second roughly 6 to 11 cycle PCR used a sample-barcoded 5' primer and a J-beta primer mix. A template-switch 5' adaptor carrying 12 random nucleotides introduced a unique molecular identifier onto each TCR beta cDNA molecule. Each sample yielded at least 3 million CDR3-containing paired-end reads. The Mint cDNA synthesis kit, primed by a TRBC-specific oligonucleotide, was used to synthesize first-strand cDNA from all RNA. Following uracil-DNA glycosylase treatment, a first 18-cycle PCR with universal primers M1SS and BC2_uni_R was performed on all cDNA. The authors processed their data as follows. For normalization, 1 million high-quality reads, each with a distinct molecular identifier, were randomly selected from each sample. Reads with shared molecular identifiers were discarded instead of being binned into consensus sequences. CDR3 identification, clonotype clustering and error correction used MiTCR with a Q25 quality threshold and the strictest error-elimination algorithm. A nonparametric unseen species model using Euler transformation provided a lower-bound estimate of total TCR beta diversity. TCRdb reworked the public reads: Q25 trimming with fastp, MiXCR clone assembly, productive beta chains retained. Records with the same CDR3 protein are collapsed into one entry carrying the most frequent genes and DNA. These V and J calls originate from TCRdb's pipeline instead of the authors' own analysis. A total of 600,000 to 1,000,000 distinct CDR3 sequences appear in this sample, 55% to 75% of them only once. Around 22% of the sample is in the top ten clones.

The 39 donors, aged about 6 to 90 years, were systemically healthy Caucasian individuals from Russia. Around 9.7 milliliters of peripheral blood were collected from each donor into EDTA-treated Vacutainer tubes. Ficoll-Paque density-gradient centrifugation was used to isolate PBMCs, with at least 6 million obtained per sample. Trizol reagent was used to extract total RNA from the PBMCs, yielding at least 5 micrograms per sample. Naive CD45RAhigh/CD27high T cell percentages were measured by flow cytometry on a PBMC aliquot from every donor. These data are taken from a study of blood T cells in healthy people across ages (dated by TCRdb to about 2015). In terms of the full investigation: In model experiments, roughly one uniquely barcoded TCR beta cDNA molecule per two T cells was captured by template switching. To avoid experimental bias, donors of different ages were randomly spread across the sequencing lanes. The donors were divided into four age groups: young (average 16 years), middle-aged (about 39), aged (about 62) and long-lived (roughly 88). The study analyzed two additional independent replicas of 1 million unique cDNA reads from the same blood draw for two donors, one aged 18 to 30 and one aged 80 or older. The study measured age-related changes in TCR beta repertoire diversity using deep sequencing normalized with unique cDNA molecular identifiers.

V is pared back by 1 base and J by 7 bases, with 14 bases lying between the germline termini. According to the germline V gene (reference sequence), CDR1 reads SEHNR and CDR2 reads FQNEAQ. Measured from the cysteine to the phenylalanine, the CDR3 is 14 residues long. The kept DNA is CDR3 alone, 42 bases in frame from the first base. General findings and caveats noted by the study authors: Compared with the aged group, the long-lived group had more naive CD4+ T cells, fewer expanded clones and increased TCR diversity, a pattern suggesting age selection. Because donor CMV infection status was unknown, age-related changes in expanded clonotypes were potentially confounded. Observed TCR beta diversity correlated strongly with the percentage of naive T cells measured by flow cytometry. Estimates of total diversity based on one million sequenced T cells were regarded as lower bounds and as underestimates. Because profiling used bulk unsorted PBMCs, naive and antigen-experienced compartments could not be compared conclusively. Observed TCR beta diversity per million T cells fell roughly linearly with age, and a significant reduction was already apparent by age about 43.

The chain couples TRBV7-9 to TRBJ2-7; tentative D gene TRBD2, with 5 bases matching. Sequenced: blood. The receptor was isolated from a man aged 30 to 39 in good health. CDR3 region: CASSLVGVKAEQYF. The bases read TGTGCCAGCAGCTTAGTCGGGGTTAAGGCTGAGCAGTACTTC. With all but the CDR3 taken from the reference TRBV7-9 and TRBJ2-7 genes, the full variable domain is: DTGVSQNPRHKITKRGQNVTFRCDPISEHNRLYWYRQTLGQGPEFLTYFQNEAQLEKSRLLSDRFSAERPKGSFSTLEIQRTEQGDSAMYLCASSLVGVKAEQYFGPGTRLTVT.